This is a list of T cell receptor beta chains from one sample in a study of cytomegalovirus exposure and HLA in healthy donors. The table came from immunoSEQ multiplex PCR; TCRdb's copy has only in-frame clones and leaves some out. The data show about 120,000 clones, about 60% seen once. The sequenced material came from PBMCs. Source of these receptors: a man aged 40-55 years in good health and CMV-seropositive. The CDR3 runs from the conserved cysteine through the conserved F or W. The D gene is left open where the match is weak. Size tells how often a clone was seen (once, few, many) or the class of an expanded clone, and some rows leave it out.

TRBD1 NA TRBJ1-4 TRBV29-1 CSAGQEQEKLFF TGCAGCGCTGGACAGGAGCAAGAAAAACTGTTTTTT
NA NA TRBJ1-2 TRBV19 CASSPRQQTIFDYGYTF TGTGCCAGTAGTCCCCGACAGCAAACTATTTTTGACTATGGCTACACCTTC
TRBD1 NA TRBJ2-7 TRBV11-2 CASSLLGGTGPAYEQYF TGTGCCAGCAGCCTATTAGGCGGGACAGGGCCGGCCTACGAGCAGTACTTC
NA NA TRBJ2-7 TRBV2 CASSAEDRGSSYEQYF TGTGCCAGCAGTGCGGAGGACCGAGGGAGCTCCTACGAGCAGTACTTC
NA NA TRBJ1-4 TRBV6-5 CASKGTSNEKLFF TGTGCCAGTAAGGGGACAAGTAATGAAAAACTGTTTTTT
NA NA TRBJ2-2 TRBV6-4 CASSDSLSGELFF TGTGCCAGCAGTGACTCCCTATCCGGGGAGCTGTTTTTT
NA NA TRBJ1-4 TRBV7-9 CASSLAPRGEKLFF TGTGCCAGCAGCTTAGCCCCCCGGGGTGAAAAACTGTTTTTT
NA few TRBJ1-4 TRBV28 CASVDSGRGLYGEKLFF TGTGCCAGCGTCGATTCGGGACGGGGACTTTATGGTGAAAAACTGTTTTTT
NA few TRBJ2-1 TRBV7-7 CASSLATDNEQFF TGTGCTAGCAGCTTAGCCACAGACAATGAGCAGTTCTTC
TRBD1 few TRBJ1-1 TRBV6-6 CASSFPTGTAAFF TGTGCCAGCAGTTTTCCGACAGGGACCGCGGCTTTCTTT
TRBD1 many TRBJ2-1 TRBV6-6 CASTLGRDRQFF TGTGCCAGCACCCTTGGCCGGGACAGGCAGTTCTTC
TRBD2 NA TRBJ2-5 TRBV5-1 CASSWGTSGGQETQYF TGCGCCAGCAGCTGGGGGACTAGCGGGGGCCAAGAGACCCAGTACTTC
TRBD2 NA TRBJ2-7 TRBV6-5 CASRLLAAPSYEQYF TGTGCCAGCAGGCTACTAGCGGCCCCCTCCTACGAGCAGTACTTC
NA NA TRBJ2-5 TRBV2 CASSAPGAWRETQYF TGTGCCAGCAGTGCCCCGGGAGCCTGGAGGGAGACCCAGTACTTC
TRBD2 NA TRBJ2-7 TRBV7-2 CASSPLGLAGGLYEQYF TGTGCCAGCAGCCCCCTTGGACTAGCGGGAGGCTTATACGAGCAGTACTTC
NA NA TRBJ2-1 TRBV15 CATSRDGVNEQFF TGTGCCACCAGCAGAGATGGAGTTAATGAGCAGTTCTTC
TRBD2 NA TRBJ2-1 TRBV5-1 CASSFTGGAGSYNEQFF TGCGCCAGCAGCTTTACCGGGGGGGCCGGATCCTACAATGAGCAGTTCTTC
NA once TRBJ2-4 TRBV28 CASSLAKNIQYF TGTGCCAGCAGCCTAGCCAAAAACATTCAGTACTTC
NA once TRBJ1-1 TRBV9 CASSPKDSLETEAFF TGTGCCAGCAGCCCCAAGGACTCATTGGAGACTGAAGCTTTCTTT
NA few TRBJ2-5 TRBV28 CASSLWPTAEGTQYF TGTGCCAGCAGTTTATGGCCCACCGCTGAGGGGACCCAGTACTTC
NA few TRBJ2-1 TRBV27 CATRAANYNEQFF TGTGCCACCCGTGCGGCTAATTACAATGAGCAGTTCTTC
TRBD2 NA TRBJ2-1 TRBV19 CASSIGRVVSGLAGGNEQFF TGTGCCAGTAGTATAGGGAGGGTGGTCTCCGGACTAGCGGGGGGAAATGAGCAGTTCTTC
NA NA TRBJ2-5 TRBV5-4 CASSPRDYQETQYF TGTGCCAGCAGCCCAAGGGACTACCAAGAGACCCAGTACTTC